The next 28 T cell receptor beta chains were all read from a single sample in a study of vaccination and CD4 T cells after COVID-19. Cultured CD4+ T cell DNA underwent sequencing with the Oncomine TCR Beta short-read assay. TCRdb fed the PCR reads into MiXCR, producing one record per CDR3 protein. The sample lists around 5,600 distinct CDR3 sequences, less than 45% occurring once. The treatment was: approximately 11-day PBMC culture with coronavirus spike peptide pools or control peptides (ViraFEST assay). The unexposed donor gave CD4+ T cells before the COVID-19 pandemic (2011-2018). Antigens for these TCRs are unknown. Sequencing was performed on CD4+ T cells from blood, cultured in vitro. The receptors here all came from a human donor in good health.

V gene TRBV7-9 combines with J gene TRBJ1-2; D unclear. The V and J ends lost 6 bases and 7 bases respectively, with 12 bases between them. This CDR3 spans 12 amino acids. Germline assignment: CDR1 SEHNR and CDR2 FQNEAQ (reference sequence). In nucleotides, the CDR3 is TGTGCCAGCAGTAAAACCCGGGTTGGCTACACCTTC. Translated, it gives CASSKTRVGYTF. The full variable domain, with the rest looked up from reference TRBV7-9 and TRBJ1-2, is DTGVSQNPRHKITKRGQNVTFRCDPISEHNRLYWYRQTLGQGPEFLTYFQNEAQLEKSRLLSDRFSAERPKGSFSTLEIQRTEQGDSAMYLCASSKTRVGYTFGSGTRLTVV.

The CDR3 region has the DNA TGTGCCAGTAGTGCGGGACACAGGGGCCGCTATGGCTACACCTTC. It translates to CASSAGHRGRYGYTF. The V gene is TRBV19, the J gene TRBJ1-2; 7 nucleotides line up with TRBD1. This CDR3 is built from 15 residues. V lost 5 bases, J lost 4 bases, and 10 bases stayed unmatched. Germline assignment: CDR1 LNHDA and CDR2 SQIVND (reference sequence).

The J gene is TRBJ1-6, the V gene TRBV20-1; 7 bases fit TRBD1. Per germline, CDR1 DFQATT and CDR2 SNEGSKA (reference sequence). V shed 0 bases and J 9 bases; nucleotides not matched to a gene: 8. The CDR3 has 15 amino acids. The CDR3 nucleotides read TGCAGTGCTAGAGATCGGGGAGGGGGCATTTCACCCCTCCACTTT. Its protein product is CSARDRGGGISPLHF.

The chain couples TRBV7-2 to TRBJ1-3, with 7 bases matching TRBD1. V lost 3 bases and J lost 4; bases outside the gene matches: 9. The CDR3 extends over 16 amino acids. Germline V CDR1 and CDR2: SGHTA, FQGNSA. CDR3 nucleotide sequence: TGTGCCAGCAGCTTTACTTCCGGGACAGCCGGAAACACCATATATTTT. It codes for CASSFTSGTAGNTIYF.

This clonotype was counted between two and nine times. The CDR3 DNA is TGTGCCAGCATCAAAGGGGATTTCAGCGGTGCTTATGGCTACACCTTC. Residues: CASIKGDFSGAYGYTF. This chain links TRBV6-1 with TRBJ1-2, with a tentative D call TRBD1 (5 bases). The length of the CDR3 is 16 residues. V lost 7 bases to trimming and J lost 5 bases, with 23 bases between them. CDR1 MNHNS and CDR2 SASEGT come from the germline V gene.

The chain combines TRBV6-5 with TRBJ2-1; D is perhaps TRBD2 (6 bases). CDR3 length: 15 residues. V dropped 4 bases and J dropped 7 bases, with 17 bases sitting between them. Germline V CDR1 and CDR2: MNHEY, SVGAGI. The CDR3 is CASSSPDSGYNEQFF. The CDR3 DNA sequence: TGTGCCAGCAGTTCCCCAGACAGCGGGTATAATGAGCAGTTCTTC.

The V and J genes are TRBV6-1 and TRBJ1-5; D unclear. From germline, CDR1 is MNHNS and CDR2 SASEGT. With 2 bases removed from V and 3 bases from J, the gap between germline ends came to 14 bases. The CDR3 has 16 amino acids. The CDR3 loop is CASSETWEGFNQPQHF. The CDR3 region has the DNA TGTGCCAGCAGTGAAACTTGGGAGGGTTTCAATCAGCCCCAGCATTTT.

This clonotype was picked up a small number of times. The J gene is TRBJ2-1, the V gene TRBV11-3, with D perhaps given as TRBD1 or TRBD2 (5 bases each). The CDR3 spans 15 residues. V was shortened by 5 bases and J by 6 bases, with 17 bases between the two germline ends. CDR1 and CDR2 from the germline V gene are SGHNT and YENEEA. CDR3: CASSSAQGVVNEQFF. The CDR3 DNA is TGTGCCAGCAGCAGTGCCCAGGGAGTAGTCAATGAGCAGTTCTTC.

DNA of the CDR3: TGCGCCAGCAGCCAAGATCTTATCGGCAGGTGGGTCGGGGATCAGCCCCAGCATTTT. It is translated as CASSQDLIGRWVGDQPQHF. The chain uses TRBV4-1 and TRBJ1-5; D is unclear. Germline CDR1 is MGHRA and CDR2 is YSYEKL. Trimming took off 0 bases at V and 5 bases at J, with 23 bases between the two ends. CDR3 length: 19 residues.

This clonotype is medium-sized. CDR3 coding DNA: TGTGCCTGGAGTGTAAGTGCGGATACGCAGTATTTT. It specifies CAWSVSADTQYF. The chain uses TRBV30 and TRBJ2-3; the D is unclear. The CDR3 contains 12 residues. Germline values: CDR1 GTSNPN, CDR2 SVGIG (reference sequence). V dropped 0 bases and J dropped 6 bases, with 7 bases sitting between them.

The J gene is TRBJ1-2, the V gene TRBV12-3 or TRBV12-4; D is perhaps TRBD1 (6 bases). CDR3 length: 16 amino acids. The V gene lost 3 bases and the J gene lost 6 bases, with 20 bases spanning the gap. The CDR3 region has the DNA TGTGCCAGCAGTTTGGACAGCCCTAGTTCCAATGATGGCTACACCTTC. As protein: CASSLDSPSSNDGYTF.

V gene TRBV5-5 combines with J gene TRBJ1-5; no clear D gene. With 1 base removed from V and 4 bases from J, the gap between germline ends came to 15 bases. Germline CDR1 and CDR2: SGHKS and YYEKEE (reference sequence). The length of the CDR3 is 16 residues. Here the CDR3 DNA reads TGTGCCAGCAGCTTGACGCCAGACCTAAGGAATCAGCCCCAGCATTTT. Protein sequence: CASSLTPDLRNQPQHF.

This clonotype was observed a few times. V gene TRBV20-1 combines with J gene TRBJ1-2; D unclear. The CDR3 loop spans 11 amino acids. Germline-derived CDR1 and CDR2 are DFQATT and SNEGSKA (reference sequence). V was trimmed by 6 bases and J by 2 bases, leaving 7 bases between them. Here the CDR3 reads CSAFDNYGYTF. CDR3 sequence (DNA): TGCAGTGCCTTTGACAACTATGGCTACACCTTC.

This clonotype showed up just a few times. This sequence joins TRBV6-1 and TRBJ1-5; TRBD1 might be the D (5 bases). With 10 bases removed from V and 1 base from J, the gap between germline ends came to 17 bases. CDR1 MNHNS and CDR2 SASEGT come from the germline V gene. The CDR3 has 15 residues. This CDR3 is CAIGRVFQSNQPQHF. In DNA form, the CDR3 reads TGTGCCATCGGCAGGGTCTTTCAGAGCAATCAGCCCCAGCATTTT.

V usage is TRBV20-1 and J usage is TRBJ2-3, with D possibly being TRBD1 or TRBD2 (6 bases each). From germline, CDR1 is DFQATT and CDR2 SNEGSKA (reference sequence). The CDR3 is 14 residues long. Trimming took off 5 bases at V and 1 base at J, with 13 bases between the two ends. The CDR3 region is CSASPGEGTDTQYF. DNA for the CDR3: TGCAGTGCTTCCCCAGGGGAGGGCACAGATACGCAGTATTTT.

The DNA for the CDR3 is TGTGCCAGCAGCTTAGTGATGTCCCCCGGCGGCCAAGGGAACACCATATATTTT. This encodes CASSLVMSPGGQGNTIYF. The genes are TRBV7-8 and TRBJ1-3, with D hard to call. This CDR3 contains 18 residues. The V end lost 1 base, the J end lost 7 bases, and 23 bases lay between the germline ends. Germline-derived CDR1 and CDR2 are SGHVS and FQNEAQ.

This clonotype was observed a single time. The gene calls are TRBV30 and TRBJ1-5; TRBD1 matches 9 bases. CDR1 is GTSNPN, CDR2 SVGIG, per germline (reference sequence). Losses at the gene ends were 1 base for V and 3 bases for J; bases not matched to a gene: 7. This CDR3 is 16 amino acids long. CDR3: CAWSGRDRDPNQPQHF. Written as DNA, the CDR3 is TGTGCCTGGAGTGGGAGGGACAGGGATCCCAATCAGCCCCAGCATTTT.

The rearrangement links TRBV6-5 to TRBJ1-2; 7 positions match TRBD1. The trim removed 2 bases at V and 4 bases at J, leaving 10 bases unmatched. The CDR3 sequence is 16 residues long. Germline-derived CDR1 and CDR2 are MNHEY and SVGAGI. The CDR3 loop reads CASSYTEWDSLYGYTF. CDR3 in DNA: TGTGCCAGCAGTTACACCGAGTGGGACAGCCTCTATGGCTACACCTTC.

There are a few counts of this clonotype. The chain links TRBV20-1 to TRBJ1-1; no reliable D call. The germline gives CDR1 DFQATT, CDR2 SNEGSKA (reference sequence). The CDR3 is made up of 12 amino acids. V was trimmed by 5 bases and J by 4 bases, leaving 11 bases between them. The CDR3 DNA sequence: TGCAGTGCTGGAAAAACTACCACTGAAGCTTTCTTT. It encodes CSAGKTTTEAFF.

This chain uses TRBV7-9 with TRBJ2-4; D is perhaps TRBD1 (5 bases). V lost 4 bases and J 3 bases, leaving 13 bases between the germline ends. Germline V gives CDR1 SEHNR, CDR2 FQNEAQ (reference sequence). The CDR3 is 15 residues long. CDR3 coding DNA: TGTGCCAGCAGCTCCCAGGGTTATAGCAAAAACATTCAGTACTTC. Residues: CASSSQGYSKNIQYF.

This chain connects TRBV7-3 to TRBJ1-1, with 7 bases aligning to TRBD1. V shed 5 bases and J 14 bases; nucleotides not matched to a gene: 11. The CDR3 spans 12 residues. Germline CDR1 and CDR2: SGHTA and FQGTGA. CDR3 sequence (DNA): TGTGCCAGCAGCCCGACAGGGCGCGAAAGGTTCTTT. This sequence encodes CASSPTGRERFF. The variable domain in full, completed from reference TRBV7-3 and TRBJ1-1, reads GAGVSQTPSNKVTEKGKYVELRCDPISGHTALYWYRQSLGQGPEFLIYFQGTGAADDSGLPNDRFFAVRPEGSVSTLKIQRTERGDSAVYLCASSPTGRERFFGQGTRLTVV.

This clonotype showed up just a few times. This rearrangement joins TRBV20-1 to TRBJ2-5; no clear D. Germline loops: CDR1 DFQATT, CDR2 SNEGSKA (reference sequence). This CDR3 has 13 amino acids. V lost 0 bases to trimming and J lost 2 bases, with 7 bases between them. DNA of the CDR3: TGCAGTGCTAGAGAGTGGCAACAAGAGACCCAGTACTTC. Translation: CSAREWQQETQYF.

This clonotype showed up just a few times. The J gene is TRBJ1-5, the V gene TRBV12-3 or TRBV12-4; TRBD1 aligns across 11 bases. The CDR3 is 14 amino acids. Trimming cost V 6 bases and J 6 bases; bases outside gene matches: 4. The CDR3 nucleotides are TGTGCCAGCAGCCCCGGGACAGGGGGTCAGCCCCAGCATTTT. Translated: CASSPGTGGQPQHF.

For this clonotype: A read error may be the cause here, since a much bigger clone is one base away. The chain has TRBV5-1 and TRBJ1-1, with 7 bases that match TRBD1. Germline CDR1 and CDR2: SGHRS and YFSETQ. CDR3 length: 16 residues. The trim removed 4 bases at V and 7 bases at J, leaving 16 bases unmatched. The CDR3 loop is CASSPPTGTFASEAFF. The CDR3 bases are TGCGCCAGCAGCCCACCGACAGGGACGTTTGCCAGTGAAGCTTTCTTT.

The chain is built from TRBV27 and TRBJ1-5; 7 positions agree with TRBD1. J was trimmed by 7 bases and V by 6 bases; bases with no gene match: 9. CDR1 is MNHEY and CDR2 is SMNVEV in the germline V gene (reference sequence). This CDR3 region has 14 residues. The CDR3 DNA is TGTGCCAGCAGCCCTCAGGGGGTCCCCCAGCCCCAGCATTTT. Protein: CASSPQGVPQPQHF.

There are a few counts of this clonotype. The V call is TRBV29-1, the J call TRBJ1-2, with 7 bases lining up with TRBD1. Germline CDR1 SQVTM, CDR2 ANQGSEA. The CDR3 covers 14 residues. With V trimmed by 7 bases and J by 8 bases, 16 bases remained unmatched. The CDR3 nucleotides are TGCAGCGCCCCAGACGCCCCGACAGGGTGGGGCTACACCTTC. This translates into CSAPDAPTGWGYTF.

This clonotype was seen more than once but under ten times. The DNA for the CDR3 is TGTGCCAGCCAGCTTGGGTTTAGTCCACTGGGCACTGAAGCTTTCTTT. This translates into CASQLGFSPLGTEAFF. The chain employs TRBV5-6 and TRBJ1-1; D unresolved. The CDR3 covers 16 residues. Germline assignment: CDR1 SGHDT and CDR2 YYEEEE. Trimming shortened V by 7 bases and J by 4 bases, and 23 bases separated the two germline ends.

This chain joins TRBV19 and TRBJ2-2, with D tentatively TRBD2 (5 bases). The CDR3 consists of 15 residues. Germline V lookup: CDR1 LNHDA, CDR2 SQIVND (reference sequence). Trimming stripped 4 bases from V and 7 bases from J, with 16 bases between. The CDR3 region is CASSTIDLEGGELFF. Written as DNA, the CDR3 is TGTGCCAGTAGTACAATTGACCTTGAGGGCGGGGAGCTGTTTTTT.